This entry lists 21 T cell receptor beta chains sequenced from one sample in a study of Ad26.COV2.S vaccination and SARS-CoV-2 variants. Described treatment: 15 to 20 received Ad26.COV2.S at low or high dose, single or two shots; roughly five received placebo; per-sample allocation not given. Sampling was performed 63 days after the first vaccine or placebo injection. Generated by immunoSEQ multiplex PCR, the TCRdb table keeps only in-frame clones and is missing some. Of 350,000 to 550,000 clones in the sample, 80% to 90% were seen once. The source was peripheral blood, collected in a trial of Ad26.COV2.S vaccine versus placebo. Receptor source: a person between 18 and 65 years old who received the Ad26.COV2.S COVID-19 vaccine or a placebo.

The CDR3 loop is CSVVGRGLTGANVLTF. The CDR3, as DNA: TGCAGCGTTGTTGGTAGGGGTCTTACTGGGGCCAACGTCCTGACTTTC. V is TRBV29-1 and J is TRBJ2-6, with a weak D call TRBD1 (5 bases). Looked up from germline, CDR1 is SQVTM and CDR2 is ANQGSEA. The V gene lost 4 bases and the J gene lost 2 bases, with 15 bases spanning the gap. This CDR3 has 16 amino acids.

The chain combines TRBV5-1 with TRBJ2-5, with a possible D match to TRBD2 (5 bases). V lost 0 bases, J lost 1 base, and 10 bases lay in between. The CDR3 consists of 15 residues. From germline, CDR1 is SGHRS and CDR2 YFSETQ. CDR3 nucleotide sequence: TGCGCCAGCAGCTTGGCGCGGGCCTTCCAAGAGACCCAGTACTTC. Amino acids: CASSLARAFQETQYF.

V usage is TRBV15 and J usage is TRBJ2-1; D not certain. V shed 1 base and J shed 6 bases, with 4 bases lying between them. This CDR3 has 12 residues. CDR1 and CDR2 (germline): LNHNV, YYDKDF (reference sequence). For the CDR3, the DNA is TGTGCCACCAGCAGAGGTGGCAATGAGCAGTTCTTC. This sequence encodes CATSRGGNEQFF.

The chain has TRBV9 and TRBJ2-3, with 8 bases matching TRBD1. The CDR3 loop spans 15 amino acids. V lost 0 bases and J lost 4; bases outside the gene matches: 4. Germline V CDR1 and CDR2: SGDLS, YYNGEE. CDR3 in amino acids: CASSVANRGADTQYF. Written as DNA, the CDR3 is TGTGCCAGCAGCGTAGCAAACAGGGGGGCAGATACGCAGTATTTT.

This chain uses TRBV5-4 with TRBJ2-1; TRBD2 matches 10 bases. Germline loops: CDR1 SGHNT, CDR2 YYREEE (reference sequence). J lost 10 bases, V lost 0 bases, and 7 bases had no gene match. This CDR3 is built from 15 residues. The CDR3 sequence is CASSLAEREGWEQFF. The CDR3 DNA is TGTGCCAGCAGCTTGGCGGAGCGGGAGGGCTGGGAGCAGTTCTTC.

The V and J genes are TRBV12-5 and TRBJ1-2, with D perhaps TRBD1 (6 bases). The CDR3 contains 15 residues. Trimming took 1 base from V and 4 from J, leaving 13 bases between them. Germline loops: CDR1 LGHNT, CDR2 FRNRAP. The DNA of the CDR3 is TGTGCTAGTGGTTTGGCCTCCGGACAGACCTATGGCTACACCTTC. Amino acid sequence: CASGLASGQTYGYTF.

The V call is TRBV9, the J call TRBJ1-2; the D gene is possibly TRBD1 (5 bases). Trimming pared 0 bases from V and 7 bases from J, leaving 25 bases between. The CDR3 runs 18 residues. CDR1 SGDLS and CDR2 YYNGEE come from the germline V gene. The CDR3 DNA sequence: TGTGCCAGCAGCGTAGCTCCGGACACGTCTGCCCTCCGGGGTGGCTACACCTTC. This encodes CASSVAPDTSALRGGYTF. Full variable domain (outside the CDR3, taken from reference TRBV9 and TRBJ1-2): DSGVTQTPKHLITATGQRVTLRCSPRSGDLSVYWYQQSLDQGLQFLIQYYNGEERAKGNILERFSAQQFPDLHSELNLSSLELGDSALYFCASSVAPDTSALRGGYTFGSGTRLTVV.

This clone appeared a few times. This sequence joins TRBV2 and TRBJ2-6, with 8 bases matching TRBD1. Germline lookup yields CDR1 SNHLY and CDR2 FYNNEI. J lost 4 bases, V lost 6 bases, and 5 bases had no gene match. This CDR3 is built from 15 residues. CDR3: CASSGQGAGANVLTF. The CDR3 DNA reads TGTGCCAGCAGCGGACAGGGTGCCGGGGCCAACGTCCTGACTTTC.

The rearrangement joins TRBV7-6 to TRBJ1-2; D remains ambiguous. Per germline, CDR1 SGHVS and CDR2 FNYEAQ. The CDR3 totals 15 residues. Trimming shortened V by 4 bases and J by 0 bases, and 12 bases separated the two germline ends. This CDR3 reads CASSSGTTANYGYTF. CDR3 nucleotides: TGTGCCAGCAGCTCTGGAACGACGGCTAACTATGGCTACACCTTC.

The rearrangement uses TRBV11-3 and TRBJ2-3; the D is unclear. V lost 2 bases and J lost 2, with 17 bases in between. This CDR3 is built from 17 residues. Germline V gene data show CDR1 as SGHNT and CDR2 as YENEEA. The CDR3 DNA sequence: TGTGCCAGCAGCTTAAATCGGGCCAACTGGAACACAGATACGCAGTATTTT. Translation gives CASSLNRANWNTDTQYF.

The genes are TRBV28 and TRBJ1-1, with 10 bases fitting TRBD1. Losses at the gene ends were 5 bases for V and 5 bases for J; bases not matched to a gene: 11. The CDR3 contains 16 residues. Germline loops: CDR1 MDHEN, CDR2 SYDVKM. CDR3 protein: CASSPSGTGVRTEAFF. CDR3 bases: TGTGCCAGCAGTCCAAGCGGGACAGGGGTTCGGACTGAAGCTTTCTTT.

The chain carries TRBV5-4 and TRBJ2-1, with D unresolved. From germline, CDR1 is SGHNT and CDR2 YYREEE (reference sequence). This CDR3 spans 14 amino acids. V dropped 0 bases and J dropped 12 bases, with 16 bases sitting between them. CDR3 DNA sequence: TGTGCCAGCAGCTTGGGGCCAGAAAGACGTGGGCAGTTCTTC. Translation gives CASSLGPERRGQFF.

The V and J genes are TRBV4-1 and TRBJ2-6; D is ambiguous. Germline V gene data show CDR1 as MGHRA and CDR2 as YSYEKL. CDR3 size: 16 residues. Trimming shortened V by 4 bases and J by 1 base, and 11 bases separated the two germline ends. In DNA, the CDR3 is TGCGCCAGCAGCCGCCGAACGGCTTCTGGGGCCAACGTCCTGACTTTC. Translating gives CASSRRTASGANVLTF.

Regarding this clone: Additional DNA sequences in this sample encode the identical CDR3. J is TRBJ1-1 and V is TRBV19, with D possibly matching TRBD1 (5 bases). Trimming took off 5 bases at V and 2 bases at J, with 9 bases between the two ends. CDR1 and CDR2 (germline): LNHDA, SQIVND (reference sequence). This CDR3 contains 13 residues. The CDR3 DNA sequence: TGTGCCAGTAGTCGAAGGGGAAACACTGAAGCTTTCTTT. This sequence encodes CASSRRGNTEAFF.

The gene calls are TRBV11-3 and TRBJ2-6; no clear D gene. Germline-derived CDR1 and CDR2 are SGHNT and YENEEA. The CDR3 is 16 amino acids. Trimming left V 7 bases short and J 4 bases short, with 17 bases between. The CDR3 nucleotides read TGTGCCAGCACCATTATAGGGTCCCTAGGGGCCAACGTCCTGACTTTC. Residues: CASTIIGSLGANVLTF.

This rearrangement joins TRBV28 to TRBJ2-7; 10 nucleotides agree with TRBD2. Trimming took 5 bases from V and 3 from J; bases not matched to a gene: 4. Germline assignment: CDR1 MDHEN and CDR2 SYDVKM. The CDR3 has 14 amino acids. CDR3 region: CASSLTSGYYEQYF. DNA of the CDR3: TGTGCCAGCAGTCTGACTAGCGGGTACTACGAGCAGTACTTC.

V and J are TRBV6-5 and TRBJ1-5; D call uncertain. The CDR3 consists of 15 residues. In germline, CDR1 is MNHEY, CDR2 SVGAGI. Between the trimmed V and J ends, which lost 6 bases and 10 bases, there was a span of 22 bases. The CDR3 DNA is TGTGCCAGCAGCCCCCTCCAGGCCCGTAATGGCCCCCAGCATTTT. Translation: CASSPLQARNGPQHF.

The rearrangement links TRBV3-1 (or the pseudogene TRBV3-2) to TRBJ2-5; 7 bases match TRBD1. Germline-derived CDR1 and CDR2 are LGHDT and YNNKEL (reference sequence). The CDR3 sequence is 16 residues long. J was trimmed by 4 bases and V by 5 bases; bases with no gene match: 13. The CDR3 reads CASSYQTGFLAETQYF. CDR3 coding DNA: TGTGCCAGCAGCTATCAGACAGGGTTCTTGGCAGAGACCCAGTACTTC.

The CDR3 reads CASRIYQGGNQPQHF. CDR3 nucleotide sequence: TGTGCCAGCCGAATATACCAGGGGGGGAATCAGCCCCAGCATTTT. The chain carries TRBV19 and TRBJ1-5; 7 nucleotides agree with TRBD1. Germline V lookup: CDR1 LNHDA, CDR2 SQIVND (reference sequence). The CDR3 consists of 15 residues. Trimming cost V 9 bases and J 4 bases; bases outside gene matches: 12.

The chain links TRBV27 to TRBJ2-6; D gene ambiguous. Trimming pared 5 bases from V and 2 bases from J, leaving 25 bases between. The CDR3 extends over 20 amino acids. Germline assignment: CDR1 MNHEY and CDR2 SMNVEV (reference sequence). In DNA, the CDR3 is TGTGCCAGCAGTCCCCACCGCCAGGCTAGTATCCTGGCTGGGGCCAACGTCCTGACTTTC. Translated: CASSPHRQASILAGANVLTF. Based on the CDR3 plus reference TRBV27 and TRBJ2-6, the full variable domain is EAQVTQNPRYLITVTGKKLTVTCSQNMNHEYMSWYRQDPGLGLRQIYYSMNVEVTDKGDVPEGYKVSRKEKRNFPLILESPSPNQTSLYFCASSPHRQASILAGANVLTFGAGSRLTVL.

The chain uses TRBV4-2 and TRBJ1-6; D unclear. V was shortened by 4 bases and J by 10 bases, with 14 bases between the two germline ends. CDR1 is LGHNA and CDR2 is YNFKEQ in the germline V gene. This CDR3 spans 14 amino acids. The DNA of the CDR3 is TGTGCCAGCAGCCCGGCGGGTCAGGACTCACCCCTCCACTTT. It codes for CASSPAGQDSPLHF.